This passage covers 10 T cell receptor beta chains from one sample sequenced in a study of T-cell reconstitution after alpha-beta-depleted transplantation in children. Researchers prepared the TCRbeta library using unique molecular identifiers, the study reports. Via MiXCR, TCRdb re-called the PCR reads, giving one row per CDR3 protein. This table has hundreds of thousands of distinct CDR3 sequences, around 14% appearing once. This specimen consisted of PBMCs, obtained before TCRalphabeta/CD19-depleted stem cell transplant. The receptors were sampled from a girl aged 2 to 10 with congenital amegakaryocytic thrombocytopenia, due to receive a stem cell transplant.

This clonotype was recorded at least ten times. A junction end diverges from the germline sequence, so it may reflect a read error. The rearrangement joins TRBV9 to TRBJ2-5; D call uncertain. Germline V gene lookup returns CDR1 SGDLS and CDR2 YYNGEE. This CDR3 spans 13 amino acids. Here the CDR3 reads CASSVRSQDTQYF. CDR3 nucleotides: TGTGCCAGCAGCGTCCGGTCTCAAGATACCCAGTACTTC.

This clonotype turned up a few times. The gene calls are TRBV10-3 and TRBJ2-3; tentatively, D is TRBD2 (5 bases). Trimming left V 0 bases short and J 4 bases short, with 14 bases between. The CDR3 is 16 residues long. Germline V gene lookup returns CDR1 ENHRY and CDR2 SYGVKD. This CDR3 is CAISESAGIFADTQYF. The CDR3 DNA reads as TGTGCCATCAGTGAGTCAGCCGGGATATTCGCAGATACGCAGTATTTT.

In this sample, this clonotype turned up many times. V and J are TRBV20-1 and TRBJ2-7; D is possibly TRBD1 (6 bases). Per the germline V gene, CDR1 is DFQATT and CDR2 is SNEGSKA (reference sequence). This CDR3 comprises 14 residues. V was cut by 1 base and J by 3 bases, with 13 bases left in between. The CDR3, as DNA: TGCAGTGCTAGAGTACCGGGACAAGGCTACGAGCAGTACTTC. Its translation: CSARVPGQGYEQYF.

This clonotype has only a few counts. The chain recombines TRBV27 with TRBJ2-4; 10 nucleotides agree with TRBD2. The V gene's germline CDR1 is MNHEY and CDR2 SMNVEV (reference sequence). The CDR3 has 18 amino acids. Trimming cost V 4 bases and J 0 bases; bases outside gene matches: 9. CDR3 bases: TGTGCCAGCAGTTCATACGAGCGGGAGGGGGGAGCCAAAAACATTCAGTACTTC. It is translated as CASSSYEREGGAKNIQYF.

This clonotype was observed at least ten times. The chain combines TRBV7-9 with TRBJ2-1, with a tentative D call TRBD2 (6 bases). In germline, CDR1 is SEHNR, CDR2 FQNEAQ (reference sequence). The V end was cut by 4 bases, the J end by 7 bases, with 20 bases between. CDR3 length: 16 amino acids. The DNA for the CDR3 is TGTGCCAGCAGCTCCCCTGGGGAGGATAGGAGGAATGAGCAGTTCTTC. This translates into CASSSPGEDRRNEQFF.

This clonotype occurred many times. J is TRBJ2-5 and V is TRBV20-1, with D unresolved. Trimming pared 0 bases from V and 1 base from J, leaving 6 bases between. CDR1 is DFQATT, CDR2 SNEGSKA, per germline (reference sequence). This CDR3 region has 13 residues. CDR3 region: CSARDEIQETQYF. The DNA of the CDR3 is TGCAGTGCTAGAGACGAGATCCAAGAGACCCAGTACTTC.

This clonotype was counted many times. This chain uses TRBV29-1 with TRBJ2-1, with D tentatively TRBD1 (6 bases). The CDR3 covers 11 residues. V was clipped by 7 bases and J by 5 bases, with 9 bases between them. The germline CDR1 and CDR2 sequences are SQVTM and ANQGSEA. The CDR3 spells CSGQADNEQFF. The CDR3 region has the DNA TGCAGCGGACAGGCTGACAATGAGCAGTTCTTC.

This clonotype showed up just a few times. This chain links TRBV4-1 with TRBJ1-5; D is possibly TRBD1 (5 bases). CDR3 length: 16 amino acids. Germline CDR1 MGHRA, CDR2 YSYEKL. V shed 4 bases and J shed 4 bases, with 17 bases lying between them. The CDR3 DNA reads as TGCGCCAGCAGCCCCTACTGGGGGGTTGGAAATCAGCCCCAGCATTTT. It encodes CASSPYWGVGNQPQHF.

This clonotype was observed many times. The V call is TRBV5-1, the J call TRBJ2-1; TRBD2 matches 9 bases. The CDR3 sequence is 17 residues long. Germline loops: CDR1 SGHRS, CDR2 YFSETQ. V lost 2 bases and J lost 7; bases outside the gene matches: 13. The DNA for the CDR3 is TGCGCCAGCAGCTTTTCAATAGCGGGAGAAGGTCTGAATGAGCAGTTCTTC. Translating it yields CASSFSIAGEGLNEQFF.

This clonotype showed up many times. The CDR3 protein is CASSLGGSATYEQYF. The CDR3, as DNA: TGCGCCAGCAGCTTGGGCGGGAGCGCGACCTACGAGCAGTACTTC. The chain has TRBV5-1 and TRBJ2-7, with 7 bases identical to TRBD2. This CDR3 spans 15 amino acids. Germline V gene lookup returns CDR1 SGHRS and CDR2 YFSETQ. The junction had 5 bases not matched to a gene; V was cut back by 0 bases and J by 2 bases. Looking up the rest from reference TRBV5-1 and TRBJ2-7 gives the full variable domain: KAGVTQTPRYLIKTRGQQVTLSCSPISGHRSVSWYQQTPGQGLQFLFEYFSETQRNKGNFPGRFSGRQFSNSRSEMNVSTLELGDSALYLCASSLGGSATYEQYFGPGTRLTVT.